This T cell receptor (beta chain) is drawn from a study of blood T cells in healthy people across ages. The people who gave samples were healthy Caucasians from Russia, aged about 6 to 100. Through a sample-barcoded 5' primer and a J-beta primer mix, a second PCR was run for about 6 to 12 cycles. Every cDNA molecule bore a tag from a template-switch adaptor containing 12 random nucleotides. A single record per CDR3 protein comes from TCRdb applying MiXCR to the 5' RACE reads. Among fewer than 700,000 distinct CDR3 sequences listed, 40% to 50% were seen once. This clonotype was picked up a small number of times. The V segment lost 3 bases and the J segment 5 bases; nucleotides outside the gene matches: 6. Looked up from germline, CDR1 is SGHTA and CDR2 is FQGNSA. The CDR3 runs 14 residues.

This TCR came from a man aged 80 or over in good health. The chain recombines TRBV7-2 with TRBJ2-7, with 8 bases aligning to TRBD2. The sequenced sample was blood. The CDR3 loop reads CASSLSGSSHEQYF. The CDR3 nucleotides are TGTGCCAGCAGCTTGAGCGGGAGTTCCCACGAGCAGTACTTC. Together with reference TRBV7-2 and TRBJ2-7, the CDR3 gives the full variable domain: GAGVSQSPSNKVTEKGKDVELRCDPISGHTALYWYRQSLGQGLEFLIYFQGNSAPDKSGLPSDRFSAERTGGSVSTLTIQRTQQEDSAVYLCASSLSGSSHEQYFGPGTRLTVT.